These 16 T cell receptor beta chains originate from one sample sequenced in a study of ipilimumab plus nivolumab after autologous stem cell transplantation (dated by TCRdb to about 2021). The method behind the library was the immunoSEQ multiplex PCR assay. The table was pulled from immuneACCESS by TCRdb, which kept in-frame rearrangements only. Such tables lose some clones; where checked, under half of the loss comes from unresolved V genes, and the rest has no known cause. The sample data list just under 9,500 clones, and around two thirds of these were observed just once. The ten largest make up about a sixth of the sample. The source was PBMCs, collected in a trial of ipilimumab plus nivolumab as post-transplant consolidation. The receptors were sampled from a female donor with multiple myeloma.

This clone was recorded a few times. DNA for the CDR3: TGCGCCAGCAGCTTGTTGCGGGAGGCGCCCTACGAGCAGTACTTC. Translation: CASSLLREAPYEQYF. This rearrangement joins TRBV5-1 to TRBJ2-7, with 8 bases matching TRBD2. CDR3 length: 15 residues. V trimming: 1 base; J trimming: 2 bases; junction bases outside the gene matches: 5. Germline loops: CDR1 SGHRS, CDR2 YFSETQ.

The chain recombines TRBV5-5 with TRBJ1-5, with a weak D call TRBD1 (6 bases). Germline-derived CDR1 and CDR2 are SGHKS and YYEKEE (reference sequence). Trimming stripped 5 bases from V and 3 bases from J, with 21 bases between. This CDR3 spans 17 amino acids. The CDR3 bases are TGTGCCAGCAGTCGGGGGTACAGGGAAGGCACCAATCAGCCCCAGCATTTT. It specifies CASSRGYREGTNQPQHF.

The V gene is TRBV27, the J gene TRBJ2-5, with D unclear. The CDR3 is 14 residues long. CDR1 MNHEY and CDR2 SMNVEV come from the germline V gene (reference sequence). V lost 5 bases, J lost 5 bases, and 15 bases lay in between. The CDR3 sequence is CASSTPLELETQYF. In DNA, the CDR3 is TGTGCCAGCAGTACCCCATTGGAATTGGAGACCCAGTACTTC.

The CDR3 is CASSRQRTYEQYF. The DNA of the CDR3 is TGTGCCAGCAGCCGCCAGAGGACCTACGAGCAGTACTTC. The V gene is TRBV6-5, the J gene TRBJ2-7; D is unclear. CDR3 length: 13 residues. Per germline, CDR1 MNHEY and CDR2 SVGAGI. V lost 6 bases to trimming and J lost 2 bases, with 11 bases between them.

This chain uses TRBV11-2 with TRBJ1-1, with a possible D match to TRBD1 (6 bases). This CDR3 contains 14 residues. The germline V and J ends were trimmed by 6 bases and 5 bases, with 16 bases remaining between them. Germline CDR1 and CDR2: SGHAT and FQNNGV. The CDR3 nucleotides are TGTGCCAGCAGTCTACAGGGCCGTGGAACTGAAGCTTTCTTT. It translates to CASSLQGRGTEAFF.

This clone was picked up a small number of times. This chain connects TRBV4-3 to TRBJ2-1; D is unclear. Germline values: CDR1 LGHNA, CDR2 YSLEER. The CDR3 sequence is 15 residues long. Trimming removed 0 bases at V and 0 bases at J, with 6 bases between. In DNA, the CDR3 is TGCGCCAGCAGCCAAGATAGAAGCTCCTACAATGAGCAGTTCTTC. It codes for CASSQDRSSYNEQFF.

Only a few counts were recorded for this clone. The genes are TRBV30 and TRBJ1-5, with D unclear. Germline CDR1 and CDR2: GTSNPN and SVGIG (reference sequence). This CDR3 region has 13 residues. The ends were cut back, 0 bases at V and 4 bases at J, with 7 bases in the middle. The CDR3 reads CAWSVRANQPQHF. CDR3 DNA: TGTGCCTGGAGTGTAAGGGCTAATCAGCCCCAGCATTTT.

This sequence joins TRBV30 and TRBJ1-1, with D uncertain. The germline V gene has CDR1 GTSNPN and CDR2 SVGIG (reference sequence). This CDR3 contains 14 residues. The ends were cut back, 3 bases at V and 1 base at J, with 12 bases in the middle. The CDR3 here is CAWSPGQTNTEAFF. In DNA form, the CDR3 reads TGTGCCTGGAGCCCTGGGCAGACGAACACTGAAGCTTTCTTT.

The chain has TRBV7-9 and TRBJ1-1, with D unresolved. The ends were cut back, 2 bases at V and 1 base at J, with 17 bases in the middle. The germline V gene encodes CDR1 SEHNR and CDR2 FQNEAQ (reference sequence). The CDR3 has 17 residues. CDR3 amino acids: CASSLPRTRSRNTEAFF. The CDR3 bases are TGTGCCAGCAGCTTACCTCGGACGCGGTCGAGGAACACTGAAGCTTTCTTT.

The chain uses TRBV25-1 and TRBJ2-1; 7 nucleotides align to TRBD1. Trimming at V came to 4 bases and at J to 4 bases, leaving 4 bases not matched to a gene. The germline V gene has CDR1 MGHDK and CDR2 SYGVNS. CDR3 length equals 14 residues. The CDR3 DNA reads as TGTGCCAGCAGTGCGCAGGGGGTATACAATGAGCAGTTCTTC. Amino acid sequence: CASSAQGVYNEQFF.

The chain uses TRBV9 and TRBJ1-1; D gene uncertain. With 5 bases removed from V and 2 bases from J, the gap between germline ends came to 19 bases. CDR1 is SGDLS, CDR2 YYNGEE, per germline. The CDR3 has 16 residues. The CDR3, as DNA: TGTGCCAGCAGTCGCAGCCCCGACGGCGCTAACACTGAAGCTTTCTTT. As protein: CASSRSPDGANTEAFF. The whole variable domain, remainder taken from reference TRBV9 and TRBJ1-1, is DSGVTQTPKHLITATGQRVTLRCSPRSGDLSVYWYQQSLDQGLQFLIQYYNGEERAKGNILERFSAQQFPDLHSELNLSSLELGDSALYFCASSRSPDGANTEAFFGQGTRLTVV.

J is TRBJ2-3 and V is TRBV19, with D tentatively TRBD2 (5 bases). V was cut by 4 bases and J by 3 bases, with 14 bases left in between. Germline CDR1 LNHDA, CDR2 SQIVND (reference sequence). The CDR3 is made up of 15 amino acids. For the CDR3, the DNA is TGTGCCAGTAGTAGGTATAGCGACCGAACAGATACGCAGTATTTT. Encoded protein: CASSRYSDRTDTQYF.

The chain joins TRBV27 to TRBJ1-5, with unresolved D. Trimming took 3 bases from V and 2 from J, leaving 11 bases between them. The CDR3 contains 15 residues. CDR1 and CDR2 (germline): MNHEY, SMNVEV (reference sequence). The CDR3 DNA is TGTGCCAGCAGTTTCGTCTCTGGGGGCAATCAGCCCCAGCATTTT. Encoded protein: CASSFVSGGNQPQHF.

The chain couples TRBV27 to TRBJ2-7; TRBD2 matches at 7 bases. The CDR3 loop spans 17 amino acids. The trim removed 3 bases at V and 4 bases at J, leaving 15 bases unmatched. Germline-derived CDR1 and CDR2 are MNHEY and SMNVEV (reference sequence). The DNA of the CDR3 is TGTGCCAGCAGTTTCTTAGGGGTCGGCGGGAGAGGATACGAGCAGTACTTC. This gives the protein CASSFLGVGGRGYEQYF.

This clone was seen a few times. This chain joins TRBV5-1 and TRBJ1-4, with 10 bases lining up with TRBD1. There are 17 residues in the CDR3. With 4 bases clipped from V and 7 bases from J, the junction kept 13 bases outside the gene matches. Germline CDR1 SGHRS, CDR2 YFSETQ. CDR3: CASSQWFGQGGGEKLFF. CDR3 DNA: TGCGCCAGCAGCCAATGGTTCGGACAGGGGGGTGGTGAAAAACTGTTTTTT.

For the CDR3, the DNA is TGTGCCAGCAGTTACCCTATCGACGGCTATGGCTACACCTTC. This gives the protein CASSYPIDGYGYTF. V gene TRBV6-6 combines with J gene TRBJ1-2; no firm D call. V was trimmed by 2 bases and J by 4 bases, leaving 11 bases between them. In germline, CDR1 is MNHNY, CDR2 SVGAGI (reference sequence). This CDR3 region has 14 residues.